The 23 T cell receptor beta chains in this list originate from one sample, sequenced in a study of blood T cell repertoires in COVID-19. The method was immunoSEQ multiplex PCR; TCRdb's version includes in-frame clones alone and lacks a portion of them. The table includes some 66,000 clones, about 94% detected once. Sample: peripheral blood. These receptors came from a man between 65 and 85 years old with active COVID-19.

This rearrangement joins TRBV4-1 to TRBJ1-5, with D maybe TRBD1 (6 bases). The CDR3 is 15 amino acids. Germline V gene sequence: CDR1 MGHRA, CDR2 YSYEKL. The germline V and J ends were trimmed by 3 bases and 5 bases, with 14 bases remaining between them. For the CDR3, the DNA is TGCGCCAGCAGCCAGCCGGGACACCATGATCAGCCCCAGCATTTT. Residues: CASSQPGHHDQPQHF.

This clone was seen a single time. DNA of the CDR3: TGTGCCAGCAGCTCCGATGAAAAACTGTTTTTT. Residues: CASSSDEKLFF. The chain joins TRBV11-3 to TRBJ1-4; D is unresolved. V was pared by 4 bases and J by 6 bases, with 3 bases between. The CDR3 sequence is 11 residues long. In germline, CDR1 is SGHNT, CDR2 YENEEA.

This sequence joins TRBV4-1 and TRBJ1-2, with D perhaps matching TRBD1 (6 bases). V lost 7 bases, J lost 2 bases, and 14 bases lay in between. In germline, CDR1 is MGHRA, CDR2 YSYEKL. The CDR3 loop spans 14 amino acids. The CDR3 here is CASTETGRNYGYTF. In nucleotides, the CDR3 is TGCGCCAGCACGGAGACAGGAAGAAACTATGGCTACACCTTC.

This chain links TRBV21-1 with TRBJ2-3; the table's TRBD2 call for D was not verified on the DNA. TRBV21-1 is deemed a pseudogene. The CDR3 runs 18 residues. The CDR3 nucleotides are TGTGCCAGCAGCAAGAAACGGCGGGGGGACTTTTACACAGATACGCAGTATTTT. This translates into CASSKKRRGDFYTDTQYF.

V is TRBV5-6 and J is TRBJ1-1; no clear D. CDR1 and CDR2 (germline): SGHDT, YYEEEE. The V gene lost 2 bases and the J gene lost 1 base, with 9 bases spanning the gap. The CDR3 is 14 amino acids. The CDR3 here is CASSFTGRNTEAFF. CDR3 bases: TGTGCCAGCAGCTTTACTGGGCGGAACACTGAAGCTTTCTTT.

CDR3 residues: CASSARTSGGDTQYF. The CDR3, as DNA: TGTGCCAGCAGCGCCCGGACTAGCGGGGGAGATACGCAGTATTTT. The chain is built from TRBV9 and TRBJ2-3; 13 nucleotides line up with TRBD2. The CDR3 is made up of 15 amino acids. From germline, CDR1 is SGDLS and CDR2 YYNGEE. The ends lost 3 bases at V and 5 bases at J; junction bases unmatched: 3.

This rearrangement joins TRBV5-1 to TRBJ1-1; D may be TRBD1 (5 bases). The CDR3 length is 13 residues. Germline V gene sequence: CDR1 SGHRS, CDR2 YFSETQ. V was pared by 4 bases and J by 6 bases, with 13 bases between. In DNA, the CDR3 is TGCGCCAGCAGCACTGGAAGGGGCGCTGAAGCTTTCTTT. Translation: CASSTGRGAEAFF.

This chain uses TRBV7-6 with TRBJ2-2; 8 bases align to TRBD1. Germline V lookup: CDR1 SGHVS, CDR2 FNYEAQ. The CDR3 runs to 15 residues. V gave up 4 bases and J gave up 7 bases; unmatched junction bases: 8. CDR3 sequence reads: CASSSRTGNGGELFF. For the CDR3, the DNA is TGTGCCAGCAGCTCCCGGACAGGGAACGGCGGGGAGCTGTTTTTT.

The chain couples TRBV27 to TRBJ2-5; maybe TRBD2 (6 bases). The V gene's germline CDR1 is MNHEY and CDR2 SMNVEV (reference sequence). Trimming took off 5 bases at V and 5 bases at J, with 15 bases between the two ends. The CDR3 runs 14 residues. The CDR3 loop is CASSPQLAGETQYF. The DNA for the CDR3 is TGTGCCAGCAGTCCACAACTAGCCGGTGAGACCCAGTACTTC.

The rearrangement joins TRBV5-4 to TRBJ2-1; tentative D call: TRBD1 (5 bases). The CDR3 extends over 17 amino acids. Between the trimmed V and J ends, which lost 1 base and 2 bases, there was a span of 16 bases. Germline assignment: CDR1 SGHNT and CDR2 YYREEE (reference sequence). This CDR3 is CASSLSGGAPTYNEQFF. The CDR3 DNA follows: TGTGCCAGCAGCTTGTCAGGTGGGGCGCCTACCTACAATGAGCAGTTCTTC.

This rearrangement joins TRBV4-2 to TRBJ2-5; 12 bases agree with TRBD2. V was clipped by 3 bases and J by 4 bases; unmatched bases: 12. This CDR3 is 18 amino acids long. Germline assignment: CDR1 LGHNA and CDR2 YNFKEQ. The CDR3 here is CASSHVEASGGAGETQYF. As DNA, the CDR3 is TGTGCCAGCAGCCATGTGGAGGCTAGCGGGGGGGCGGGAGAGACCCAGTACTTC.

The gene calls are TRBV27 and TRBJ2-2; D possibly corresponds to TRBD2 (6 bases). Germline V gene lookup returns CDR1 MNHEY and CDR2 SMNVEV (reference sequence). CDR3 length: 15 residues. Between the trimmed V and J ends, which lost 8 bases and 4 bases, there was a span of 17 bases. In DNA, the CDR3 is TGTGCCAGCGGCCCCCGGGGGAGTGTCACCGGGGAGCTGTTTTTT. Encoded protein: CASGPRGSVTGELFF.

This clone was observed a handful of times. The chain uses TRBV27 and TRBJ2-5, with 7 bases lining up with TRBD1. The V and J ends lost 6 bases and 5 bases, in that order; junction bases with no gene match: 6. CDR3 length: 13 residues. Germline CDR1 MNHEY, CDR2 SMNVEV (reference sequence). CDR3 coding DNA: TGTGCCAGCAGACCGACAGGGACGGAGACCCAGTACTTC. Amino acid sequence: CASRPTGTETQYF.

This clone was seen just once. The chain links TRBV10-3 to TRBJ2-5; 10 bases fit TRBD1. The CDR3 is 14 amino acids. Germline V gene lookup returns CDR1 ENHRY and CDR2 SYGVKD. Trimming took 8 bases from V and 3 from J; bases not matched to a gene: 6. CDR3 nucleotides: TGTGCCATCGGCCGGGACAGGGGTAAAGAGACCCAGTACTTC. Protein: CAIGRDRGKETQYF.

The CDR3 loop reads CASRRTSTDTQYF. The DNA of the CDR3 is TGCGCCAGCCGACGGACTTCCACAGATACGCAGTATTTT. This sequence joins TRBV5-1 and TRBJ2-3, with D tentatively TRBD2 (5 bases). The germline V gene encodes CDR1 SGHRS and CDR2 YFSETQ. Deletions cut 7 bases from V and 2 bases from J, with 11 bases between. This CDR3 spans 13 amino acids.

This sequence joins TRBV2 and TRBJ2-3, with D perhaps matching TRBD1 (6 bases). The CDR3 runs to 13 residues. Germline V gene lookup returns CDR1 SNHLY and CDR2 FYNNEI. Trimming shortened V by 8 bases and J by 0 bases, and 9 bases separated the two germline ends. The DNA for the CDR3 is TGTGCCAGCGGGGGCACTAGCACAGATACGCAGTATTTT. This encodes CASGGTSTDTQYF.

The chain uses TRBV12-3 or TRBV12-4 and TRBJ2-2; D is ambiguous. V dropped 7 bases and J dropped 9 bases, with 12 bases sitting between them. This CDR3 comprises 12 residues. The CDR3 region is CASTTRVRELFF. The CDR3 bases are TGTGCCAGCACCACCCGGGTCAGGGAGCTGTTTTTT.

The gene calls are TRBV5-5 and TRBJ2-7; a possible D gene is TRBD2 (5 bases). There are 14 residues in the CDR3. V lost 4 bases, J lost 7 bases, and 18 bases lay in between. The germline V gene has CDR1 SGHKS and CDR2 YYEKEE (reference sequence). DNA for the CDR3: TGTGCCAGCAGCGTACCCGGGGTCTCAGGTGAGCAGTACGTC. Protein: CASSVPGVSGEQYV.

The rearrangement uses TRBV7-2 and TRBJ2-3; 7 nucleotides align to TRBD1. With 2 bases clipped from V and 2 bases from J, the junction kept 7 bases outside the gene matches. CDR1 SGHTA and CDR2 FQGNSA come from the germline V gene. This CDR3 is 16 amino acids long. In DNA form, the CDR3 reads TGTGCCAGCAGCTTAACAGGGACAGTTAACACAGATACGCAGTATTTT. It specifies CASSLTGTVNTDTQYF. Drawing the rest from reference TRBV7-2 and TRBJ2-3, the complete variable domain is GAGVSQSPSNKVTEKGKDVELRCDPISGHTALYWYRQSLGQGLEFLIYFQGNSAPDKSGLPSDRFSAERTGGSVSTLTIQRTQQEDSAVYLCASSLTGTVNTDTQYFGPGTRLTVL.

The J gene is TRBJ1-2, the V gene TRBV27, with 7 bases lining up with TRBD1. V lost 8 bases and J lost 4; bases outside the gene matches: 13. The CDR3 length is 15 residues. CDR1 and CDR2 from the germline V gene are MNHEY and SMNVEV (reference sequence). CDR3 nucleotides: TGTGCCAGCGGACTTCCGGGACAGATTTTCTATGGCTACACCTTC. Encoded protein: CASGLPGQIFYGYTF.

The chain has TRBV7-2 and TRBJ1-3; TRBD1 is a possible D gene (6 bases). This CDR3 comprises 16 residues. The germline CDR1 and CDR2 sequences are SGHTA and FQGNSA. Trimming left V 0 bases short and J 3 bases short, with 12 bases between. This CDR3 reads CASSLALGALGNTIYF. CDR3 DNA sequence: TGTGCCAGCAGCTTAGCGCTGGGGGCGCTTGGAAACACCATATATTTT.

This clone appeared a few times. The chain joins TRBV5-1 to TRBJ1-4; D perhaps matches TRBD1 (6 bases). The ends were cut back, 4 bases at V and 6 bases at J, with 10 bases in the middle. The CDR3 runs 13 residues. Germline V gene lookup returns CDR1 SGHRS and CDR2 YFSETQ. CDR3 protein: CASSLDRDEKLFF. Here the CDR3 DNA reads TGCGCCAGCAGCCTGGACAGAGATGAAAAACTGTTTTTT.

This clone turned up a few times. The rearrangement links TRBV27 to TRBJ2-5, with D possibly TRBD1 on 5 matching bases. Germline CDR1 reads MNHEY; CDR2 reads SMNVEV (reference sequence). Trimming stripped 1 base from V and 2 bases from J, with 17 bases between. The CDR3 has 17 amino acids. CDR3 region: CASSLFAWPGKQETQYF. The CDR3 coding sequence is TGTGCCAGCAGTTTATTCGCGTGGCCAGGGAAGCAAGAGACCCAGTACTTC.